The 17 T cell receptor beta chains below were found in one sample sequenced in a study of tumor-infiltrating lymphocytes in oesophageal squamous cell carcinoma. TCRdb fed the PCR reads into MiXCR, producing one record per CDR3 protein. The data contain roughly 13,000 distinct CDR3 sequences, around 50% of them singletons. Sequencing used blood. The receptors were sampled from a male donor with esophageal squamous cell carcinoma.

This clonotype is medium-sized in the sample. The gene calls are TRBV28 and TRBJ2-7; possibly TRBD2 for D (6 bases). Trimming left V 6 bases short and J 1 base short, with 10 bases between. This CDR3 contains 13 residues. Germline lookup yields CDR1 MDHEN and CDR2 SYDVKM. As DNA, the CDR3 is TGTGCCAGCAGAGTGGGACTTTCCTACGAGCAGTACTTC. Translation gives CASRVGLSYEQYF.

The V call is TRBV7-8, the J call TRBJ1-2, with D unresolved. Germline loops: CDR1 SGHVS, CDR2 FQNEAQ. Trimming cost V 1 base and J 7 bases, with 13 bases left between them. The CDR3 extends over 14 amino acids. CDR3 DNA: TGTGCCAGCAGCTTAGAGCTCGGGAGGAGTGGCTACACCTTC. Translation: CASSLELGRSGYTF. Combining the CDR3 with reference TRBV7-8 and TRBJ1-2 gives the whole variable domain GAGVSQSPRYKVAKRGQDVALRCDPISGHVSLFWYQQALGQGPEFLTYFQNEAQLDKSGLPSDRFFAERPEGSVSTLKIQRTQQEDSAVYLCASSLELGRSGYTFGSGTRLTVV.

The chain joins TRBV12-3 or TRBV12-4 to TRBJ2-3, with 9 bases that match TRBD2. V was clipped by 1 base and J by 3 bases; unmatched bases: 2. This CDR3 has 15 amino acids. The CDR3 protein is CASSLDSGRTDTQYF. The CDR3 nucleotides are TGTGCCAGCAGTTTAGATAGCGGGAGAACAGATACGCAGTATTTT.

The chain links TRBV7-6 to TRBJ2-1; D may be TRBD2 (5 bases). The V end was cut by 5 bases, the J end by 10 bases, with 12 bases between. Germline loops: CDR1 SGHVS, CDR2 FNYEAQ. This CDR3 has 12 residues. CDR3 in DNA: TGTGCCAGCAGCATCTATCGCGGGGAGCAGTTCTTC. It is translated as CASSIYRGEQFF.

This clonotype came up many times. The genes are TRBV28 and TRBJ1-5; D unresolved. V dropped 4 bases and J dropped 3 bases, with 10 bases sitting between them. The germline gives CDR1 MDHEN, CDR2 SYDVKM. The CDR3 sequence is 14 residues long. The DNA for the CDR3 is TGTGCCAGCAGTTCCAGGTTACTCAATCAGCCCCAGCATTTT. Translating it yields CASSSRLLNQPQHF.

The rearrangement links TRBV7-2 to TRBJ2-5; D gene unclear. The V end was cut by 5 bases, the J end by 11 bases, with 27 bases between. The CDR3 sequence is 16 residues long. CDR1 is SGHTA and CDR2 is FQGNSA in the germline V gene. This chain's CDR3 is CASSQVWSSRYNEQYF. DNA for the CDR3: TGTGCCAGCAGCCAGGTTTGGAGCTCACGGTACAATGAGCAGTACTTC.

The rearrangement uses TRBV7-2 and TRBJ1-2; D is ambiguous. The germline gives CDR1 SGHTA, CDR2 FQGNSA. The CDR3 spans 15 residues. Trimming stripped 3 bases from V and 0 bases from J, with 11 bases between. CDR3 nucleotide sequence: TGTGCCAGCAGCTTCTCCCACGAAGCTAACTATGGCTACACCTTC. Its translation: CASSFSHEANYGYTF.

Here the CDR3 reads CASSRTGTF. CDR3 bases: TGTGCCAGCAGCCGAACCGGGACTTTC. The genes are TRBV5-3 and TRBJ2-6; D is unclear. TRBV5-3 is labeled an ORF, and its function is uncertain. Trimming pared 8 bases from V and 18 bases from J, leaving 12 bases between. This CDR3 has 9 amino acids.

This clonotype showed up many times. This chain uses TRBV4-2 with TRBJ1-1; no reliable D call. Trimming left V 5 bases short and J 1 base short, with 5 bases between. The length of the CDR3 is 12 residues. Germline CDR1 and CDR2: LGHNA and YNFKEQ. CDR3 sequence reads: CASSSPNTEAFF. The CDR3, as DNA: TGTGCCAGCAGCAGTCCGAACACTGAAGCTTTCTTT.

This clonotype has only a few counts. The V gene is TRBV7-6, the J gene TRBJ2-1; D ambiguous. Between the trimmed V and J ends, which lost 7 bases and 1 base, there was a span of 11 bases. The CDR3 is made up of 14 amino acids. Germline CDR1 is SGHVS and CDR2 is FNYEAQ. CDR3 residues: CASTPDSSYNEQFF. As DNA, the CDR3 is TGTGCCAGCACCCCCGATAGTTCCTACAATGAGCAGTTCTTC.

This clonotype was observed at least ten times. This chain links TRBV6-1 with TRBJ2-1; the match to TRBD2 covers 10 bases. The trim removed 5 bases at V and 5 bases at J, leaving 9 bases unmatched. The germline V gene has CDR1 MNHNS and CDR2 SASEGT. The CDR3 has 16 amino acids. The DNA of the CDR3 is TGTGCCAGCAGTCAACAAGCGGGAGGGAGGGACAATGAGCAGTTCTTC. Residues: CASSQQAGGRDNEQFF.

This sequence joins TRBV7-3 and TRBJ2-1; TRBD2 matches at 8 bases. V shed 4 bases and J 10 bases; nucleotides not matched to a gene: 0. This CDR3 has 11 amino acids. From germline, CDR1 is SGHTA and CDR2 FQGTGA. The CDR3 is CASSSSGEQFF. The CDR3 DNA reads TGTGCCAGCAGCTCTAGCGGGGAGCAGTTCTTC.

This clonotype was observed at least ten times. The J gene is TRBJ1-1, the V gene TRBV4-3; D is perhaps TRBD1 (6 bases). Germline V CDR1 and CDR2: LGHNA, YSLEER. Between the trimmed V and J ends, which lost 0 bases and 0 bases, there was a span of 14 bases. The CDR3 consists of 17 residues. The CDR3 spells CASSQDLPRTVNTEAFF. CDR3 DNA sequence: TGCGCCAGCAGCCAAGATTTACCTCGGACAGTGAACACTGAAGCTTTCTTT.

In nucleotides, the CDR3 is TGCAGTGCCCCCGGGAGGACGACCTACAATGAGCAGTTCTTC. Translation: CSAPGRTTYNEQFF. V and J are TRBV20-1 and TRBJ2-1; 7 nucleotides match TRBD2. Trimming cost V 6 bases and J 2 bases; bases outside gene matches: 7. This CDR3 region has 14 residues. CDR1 and CDR2 (germline): DFQATT, SNEGSKA (reference sequence).

This sequence joins TRBV6-1 and TRBJ2-1; 13 bases map to TRBD2. The end of the DNA aligns better with TRBJ2-5, so the J call may be wrong. CDR3 length equals 16 residues. Germline values: CDR1 MNHNS, CDR2 SASEGT. CDR3 in amino acids: CASRSGTSGIQETQYF. CDR3 in DNA: TGTGCCAGCAGGTCCGGGACTAGCGGGATCCAAGAGACCCAGTACTTC.

The sample holds many counts of this clonotype. The rearrangement joins TRBV6-2 or TRBV6-3 to TRBJ2-5; TRBD2 matches 8 bases. The DNA end lines up better with TRBJ2-7; the J call may be wrong. Germline assignment: CDR1 MNHEY and CDR2 SVGEGT. The CDR3 loop spans 13 amino acids. DNA for the CDR3: TGTGCCAGCAGTTCAGCGGGAGACGACGAGCAGTACTTC. Protein: CASSSAGDDEQYF.

DNA for the CDR3: TGCGCCAGCAGCTTCTCGGGACAGGGGTATTATGATACGCAGTATTTT. Translated: CASSFSGQGYYDTQYF. The chain recombines TRBV5-1 with TRBJ2-3, with 10 bases fitting TRBD1. The CDR3 spans 16 residues. V dropped 2 bases and J dropped 6; count of bases not matched to a gene: 9. CDR1 SGHRS and CDR2 YFSETQ come from the germline V gene.